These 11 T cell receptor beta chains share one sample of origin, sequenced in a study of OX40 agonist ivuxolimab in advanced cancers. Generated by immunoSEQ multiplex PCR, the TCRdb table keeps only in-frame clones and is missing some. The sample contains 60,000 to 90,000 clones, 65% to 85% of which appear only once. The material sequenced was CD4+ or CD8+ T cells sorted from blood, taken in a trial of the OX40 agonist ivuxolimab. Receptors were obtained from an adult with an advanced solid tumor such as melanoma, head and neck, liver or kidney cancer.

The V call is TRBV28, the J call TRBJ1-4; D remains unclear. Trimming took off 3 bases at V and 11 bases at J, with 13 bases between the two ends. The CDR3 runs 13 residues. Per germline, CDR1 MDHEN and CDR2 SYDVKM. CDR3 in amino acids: CASSFPPLGKLFF. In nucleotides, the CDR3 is TGTGCCAGCAGTTTCCCTCCACTCGGGAAACTGTTTTTT.

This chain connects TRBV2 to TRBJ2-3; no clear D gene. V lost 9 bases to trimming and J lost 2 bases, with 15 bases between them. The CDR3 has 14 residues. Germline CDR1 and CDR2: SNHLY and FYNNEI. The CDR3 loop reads CASGKGSPTDTQYF. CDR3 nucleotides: TGTGCCAGTGGGAAGGGAAGCCCCACAGATACGCAGTATTTT.

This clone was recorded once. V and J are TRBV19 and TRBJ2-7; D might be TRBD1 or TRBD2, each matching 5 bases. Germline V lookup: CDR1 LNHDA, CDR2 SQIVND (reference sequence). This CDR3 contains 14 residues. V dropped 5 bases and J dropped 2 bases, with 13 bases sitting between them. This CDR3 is CASSPPGHTYEQYF. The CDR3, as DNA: TGTGCCAGTAGTCCGCCGGGGCACACCTACGAGCAGTACTTC.

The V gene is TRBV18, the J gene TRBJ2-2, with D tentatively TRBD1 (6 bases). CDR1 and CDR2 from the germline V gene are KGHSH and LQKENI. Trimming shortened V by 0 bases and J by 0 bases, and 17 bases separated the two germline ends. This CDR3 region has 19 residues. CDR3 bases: TGTGCCAGCTCACCACCGACCCGGGGTCGGACAGCGAACACCGGGGAGCTGTTTTTT. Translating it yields CASSPPTRGRTANTGELFF.

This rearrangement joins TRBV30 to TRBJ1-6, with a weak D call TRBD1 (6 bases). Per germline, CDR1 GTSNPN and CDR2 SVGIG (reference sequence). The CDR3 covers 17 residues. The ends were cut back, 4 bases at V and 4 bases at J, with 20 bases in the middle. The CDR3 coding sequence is TGTGCCTGGAAAATGAACAGGGAGTCACTTTATAATTCACCCCTCCACTTT. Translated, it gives CAWKMNRESLYNSPLHF. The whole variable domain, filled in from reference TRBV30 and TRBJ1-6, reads SQTIHQWPATLVQPVGSPLSLECTVEGTSNPNLYWYRQAAGRGLQLLFYSVGIGQISSEVPQNLSASRPQDRQFILSSKKLLLSDSGFYLCAWKMNRESLYNSPLHFGNGTRLTVT.

CDR3 DNA sequence: TGTGCCAGCAGTGCCACGACAGGGGGCCGAGCTTTCTTT. Its protein product is CASSATTGGRAFF. The chain joins TRBV6-4 to TRBJ1-1; 10 bases map to TRBD1. Per the germline V gene, CDR1 is MRHNA and CDR2 is SNTAGT. Trimming took 4 bases from V and 10 from J; bases not matched to a gene: 6. The CDR3 sequence is 13 residues long.

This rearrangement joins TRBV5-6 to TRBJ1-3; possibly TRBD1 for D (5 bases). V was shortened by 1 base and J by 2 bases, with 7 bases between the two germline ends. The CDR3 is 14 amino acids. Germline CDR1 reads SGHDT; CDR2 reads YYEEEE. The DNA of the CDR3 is TGTGCCAGCAGCTTGCTAGGGGCTGGAAACACCATATATTTT. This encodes CASSLLGAGNTIYF.

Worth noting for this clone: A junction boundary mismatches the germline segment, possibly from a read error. CDR3 nucleotide sequence: TGTACCAGCTCACCAGCGAACACTGAAGCTTTCTTT. Encoded protein: CTSSPANTEAFF. The chain has TRBV18 and TRBJ1-1, with D unclear. Germline V gene sequence: CDR1 KGHSH, CDR2 LQKENI. This CDR3 has 12 amino acids.

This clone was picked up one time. The CDR3 sequence: CASSPGTQNEKLFF. CDR3 nucleotide sequence: TGTGCCAGCTCACCTGGGACACAAAATGAAAAACTGTTTTTT. This rearrangement joins TRBV18 to TRBJ1-4, with D tentatively TRBD1 (6 bases). V was trimmed by 3 bases and J by 5 bases, leaving 10 bases between them. The germline V gene has CDR1 KGHSH and CDR2 LQKENI. The CDR3 length is 14 residues. Full variable domain (remainder filled in from reference TRBV18 and TRBJ1-4): NAGVMQNPRHLVRRRGQEARLRCSPMKGHSHVYWYRQLPEEGLKFMVYLQKENIIDESGMPKERFSAEFPKEGPSILRIQQVVRGDSAAYFCASSPGTQNEKLFFGSGTQLSVL.

In nucleotides, the CDR3 is TGTGCCAGCAGTTTATCGGGCCGTGGACAGGGCTTCGAGCAGTACTTC. The encoded protein is CASSLSGRGQGFEQYF. The V call is TRBV27, the J call TRBJ2-7; 8 bases are a match to TRBD1. From germline, CDR1 is MNHEY and CDR2 SMNVEV (reference sequence). Germline trimming cut 0 bases from V and 6 bases from J; bases unmatched to any gene: 10. The CDR3 has 16 residues.

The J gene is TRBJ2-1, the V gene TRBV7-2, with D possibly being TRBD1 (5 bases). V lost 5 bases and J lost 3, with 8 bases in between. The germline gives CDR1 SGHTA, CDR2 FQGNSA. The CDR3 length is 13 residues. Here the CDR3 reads CASSPGNYNEQFF. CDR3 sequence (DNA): TGTGCCAGCAGCCCAGGGAACTACAATGAGCAGTTCTTC.